This T cell receptor beta chain was obtained from a study of glioma-infiltrating T cells. Study results and caveats: Only very few CDR3 sequences appeared in both tissue and blood. Gliomas, especially low-grade, showed above-expected tissue-blood divergence; non-neoplastic patients showed below.

Amplification of TCR alpha and beta CDR3 regions from RNA used iRepertoire nested multiplex PCR. One-step reverse transcription and amplification started from approximately 100-400 ng of tissue mRNA or PBMC total RNA. Each CDR3 protein is one row after TCRdb ran MiXCR on the multiplex PCR reads. The sample includes under 20,000 distinct CDR3 sequences, roughly 50% seen only once; the top ten take approximately 38%. This clonotype was seen just once. As yet, its antigen is unknown. V lost 6 bases, J lost 0 bases, and 17 bases lay in between. Germline CDR1 WNHNN, CDR2 SYGVQD (reference sequence). This CDR3 has 16 amino acids.

The sequence derives from a human donor with low-grade glioma or glioblastoma, undergoing nonglioma brain surgery, or in good health (not recorded which). Input material: glioma tissue, nonneoplastic brain tissue, or PBMCs (not recorded which). The rearrangement links TRBV10-1 to TRBJ1-1; D might be TRBD1 (6 bases). Written as DNA, the CDR3 is TGCGCCAGCAGCCTCAGACAGGACAGCATGAACACTGAAGCTTTCTTT. This sequence encodes CASSLRQDSMNTEAFF.